Many counts were recorded for the clone carrying this T cell receptor beta chain. Its antigen is not identified. Transcripts of RNA were the source for amplifying TCR beta CDR3 regions. Following a first-round RT-PCR that used HTBI primers, a second-round multiplex PCR was carried out. TCRdb called the multiplex PCR reads again in MiXCR, with one record for every CDR3 protein. Of a few hundred thousand distinct CDR3 sequences listed, around 18% are singletons. This sample is drawn from a study of Graves' ophthalmopathy and Graves' hyperthyroidism. Findings and caveats of the study: Ophthalmopathy versus stable hyperthyroidism: 13-signature model gave 85% to 90% sensitivity, 70% to 83% specificity. As the model predicted ophthalmopathy progression, it achieved a sensitivity of 70.59% and a specificity of 72.22%.

Trimming cost V 7 bases and J 4 bases, with 19 bases left between them. CDR3 length: 15 residues. This TCR was recovered from a woman aged 18-30 years with Graves' ophthalmopathy. V usage is TRBV12-3 or TRBV12-4 and J usage is TRBJ1-1; D perhaps matches TRBD1 (6 bases). Sequencing used peripheral blood. CDR3 sequence (DNA): TGTGCCAGCACTCTATTGGGGCGGGGGCCCACTGAAGCTTTCTTT. This codes for CASTLLGRGPTEAFF.